This section outlines one TCR beta chain sequence together with its context. Its antigen is not identified. The PCR contained 60 Vbeta and 13 Jbeta primers. This table comes from immunoSEQ multiplex PCR, and its TCRdb copy is limited to in-frame clones, with some not included. This table holds about 180,000 clones, about 80% found once. This sample was taken from a study of cytomegalovirus exposure and HLA in healthy donors. Notes on the study in general: It is likely that the observed cluster of highly shared sequence variants was a sequencing artifact. Earlier findings revealed that most TCR beta V segments proved productive either about 87% or about 30% of the time. DRB1 showed the most TCR associations and HLA-C the fewest in a later analysis, as rates varied by HLA locus.

CDR3 size: 14 residues. Germline CDR1 is SGHTA and CDR2 is FQGNSA. V shed 3 bases and J shed 5 bases, with 13 bases lying between them. The V and J genes are TRBV7-2 and TRBJ2-5; D might be TRBD1 (5 bases). The source is a man aged 35-49 years in good health and CMV-seronegative. The sequenced material came from PBMCs. CDR3 nucleotide sequence: TGTGCCAGCAGCTTTAATAGGGGTCCGGAGACCCAGTACTTC. Translated, it gives CASSFNRGPETQYF.